The 15 T cell receptor beta chains listed next were all sequenced from one sample in a study of T cell clones after liver transplantation (dated by TCRdb to between 2018 and 2020). Antigens for these TCRs are unknown. Proliferating CFSE-low cells from the MLR were sequenced to define alloreactive TCRbeta sequences. Receptor libraries were prepared by the immunoSEQ multiplex PCR assay. TCRdb holds this immuneACCESS table with in-frame rearrangements only. Some clones are missing; in checked studies, unresolved V genes explain under half, and the rest has no known cause. In all, the sample holds thousands of clones, and around 30% of those were seen once. The top ten clonotypes cover roughly 5.1% of the sample. Sequencing was carried out using CD4+ T cells from cultured PBMCs. The receptor set was obtained from a human patient who received a liver transplant. Following a transplant, some T lymphocytes may have been derived from the graft donor.

The genes are TRBV15 and TRBJ1-1; no definite D call. V lost 1 base, J lost 5 bases, and 11 bases lay in between. This CDR3 has 14 amino acids. Germline V CDR1 and CDR2: LNHNV, YYDKDF (reference sequence). This CDR3 reads CATSRGLRWTEAFF. The CDR3 DNA is TGTGCCACCAGCAGAGGACTTAGGTGGACTGAAGCTTTCTTT. The whole variable domain, filled in from reference TRBV15 and TRBJ1-1, reads DAMVIQNPRYQVTQFGKPVTLSCSQTLNHNVMYWYQQKSSQAPKLLFHYYDKDFNNEADTPDNFQSRRPNTSFCFLDIRSPGLGDTAMYLCATSRGLRWTEAFFGQGTRLTVV.

This clone is labeled medium-sized. The rearrangement links TRBV28 to TRBJ2-7, with 10 bases that match TRBD2. Unmatched junction bases numbered 5, after V lost 7 bases and J lost 2 bases. This CDR3 comprises 14 residues. Germline V gene data show CDR1 as MDHEN and CDR2 as SYDVKM. The CDR3 here is CASNKREGTYEQYF. In nucleotides, the CDR3 is TGTGCCAGCAATAAGCGGGAGGGTACCTACGAGCAGTACTTC. Full variable domain (missing parts from reference TRBV28 and TRBJ2-7): DVKVTQSSRYLVKRTGEKVFLECVQDMDHENMFWYRQDPGLGLRLIYFSYDVKMKEKGDIPEGYSVSREKKERFSLILESASTNQTSMYLCASNKREGTYEQYFGPGTRLTVT.

This clone is medium-sized by share. This chain uses TRBV4-3 with TRBJ2-1, with a weak D call TRBD2 (6 bases). CDR3 length: 15 residues. Germline CDR1 LGHNA, CDR2 YSLEER. V was trimmed by 4 bases and J by 2 bases, leaving 12 bases between them. CDR3 region: CASSLEGTAYNEQFF. CDR3 in DNA: TGCGCCAGCAGCCTGGAGGGGACCGCCTACAATGAGCAGTTCTTC.

V gene TRBV2 combines with J gene TRBJ1-5; 8 nucleotides line up with TRBD1. The CDR3 is 14 residues long. With V trimmed by 6 bases and J by 6 bases, 7 bases remained unmatched. CDR1 SNHLY and CDR2 FYNNEI come from the germline V gene. Here the CDR3 reads CASSRQGLGQPQHF. The CDR3 DNA follows: TGTGCCAGCAGCAGACAGGGGCTGGGTCAGCCCCAGCATTTT. Full variable domain (remainder filled in from reference TRBV2 and TRBJ1-5): EPEVTQTPSHQVTQMGQEVILRCVPISNHLYFYWYRQILGQKVEFLVSFYNNEISEKSEIFDDQFSVERPDGSNFTLKIRSTKLEDSAMYFCASSRQGLGQPQHFGDGTRLSIL.

This clone was found a few times. This sequence joins TRBV27 and TRBJ2-5; no reliable D call. The germline V and J ends were trimmed by 2 bases and 7 bases, with 14 bases remaining between them. This CDR3 is 14 amino acids long. CDR1 and CDR2 from the germline V gene are MNHEY and SMNVEV (reference sequence). CDR3 nucleotides: TGTGCCAGCAGTTTAGGATGGGGTATGGGGACCCAGTACTTC. This codes for CASSLGWGMGTQYF.

The rearrangement joins TRBV7-2 to TRBJ2-5; the D gene is possibly TRBD2 (6 bases). The V end was cut by 3 bases, the J end by 2 bases, with 10 bases between. CDR3 length: 14 residues. CDR1 and CDR2 (germline): SGHTA, FQGNSA. CDR3 coding DNA: TGTGCCAGCAGCTTGATAGCGGCTCAAGAGACCCAGTACTTC. It is translated as CASSLIAAQETQYF.

There are a few counts of this clone. The chain couples TRBV11-2 to TRBJ1-1; the D is unclear. This CDR3 has 15 amino acids. Looked up from germline, CDR1 is SGHAT and CDR2 is FQNNGV. The V end lost 3 bases, the J end lost 4 bases, and 15 bases lay between the germline ends. The DNA of the CDR3 is TGTGCCAGCAGCTTTCAAGGGATTTCGGTCACTGAAGCTTTCTTT. Translating gives CASSFQGISVTEAFF.

The chain combines TRBV19 with TRBJ2-1; 14 nucleotides agree with TRBD2. J was trimmed by 9 bases and V by 8 bases; bases with no gene match: 15. This CDR3 has 17 amino acids. Germline CDR1 and CDR2: LNHDA and SQIVND (reference sequence). The CDR3, as DNA: TGTGCCAGTGAACAGTATCCGGGACTAGCGGGAGTCGGTGAGCAGTTCTTC. Protein sequence: CASEQYPGLAGVGEQFF.

This clone was recorded a few times. V usage is TRBV25-1 and J usage is TRBJ1-1; D not resolved. The CDR3 has 14 residues. V lost 6 bases and J lost 0, with 11 bases in between. From germline, CDR1 is MGHDK and CDR2 SYGVNS. Written as DNA, the CDR3 is TGTGCCAGCAGCCTCCTCTTCATGAACACTGAAGCTTTCTTT. It codes for CASSLLFMNTEAFF. Drawing the rest from reference TRBV25-1 and TRBJ1-1, the complete variable domain is EADIYQTPRYLVIGTGKKITLECSQTMGHDKMYWYQQDPGMELHLIHYSYGVNSTEKGDLSSESTVSRIRTEHFPLTLESARPSHTSQYLCASSLLFMNTEAFFGQGTRLTVV.

V and J are TRBV9 and TRBJ2-6; 8 nucleotides agree with TRBD1. Trimming removed 2 bases from V and 0 bases from J; junction bases left unmatched: 7. Germline CDR1 is SGDLS and CDR2 is YYNGEE. There are 18 residues in the CDR3. As DNA, the CDR3 is TGTGCCAGCAGCGTTTCAGGGGGCGGCAGCTCTGGGGCCAACGTCCTGACTTTC. This encodes CASSVSGGGSSGANVLTF.

This clone was detected only a few times. The genes are TRBV7-7 and TRBJ2-1, with no clear D. The CDR3 sequence is 13 residues long. Germline CDR1 reads SSHAT; CDR2 reads FNYEAQ (reference sequence). Trimming left V 1 base short and J 3 bases short, with 4 bases between. CDR3 sequence: CASSLDDYNEQFF. CDR3 sequence (DNA): TGTGCCAGCAGCTTAGACGACTACAATGAGCAGTTCTTC.

The rearrangement uses TRBV7-9 and TRBJ2-7; possible D gene TRBD2, 6 bases. The CDR3 has 14 residues. Germline loops: CDR1 SEHNR, CDR2 FQNEAQ (reference sequence). V was clipped by 1 base and J by 6 bases, with 13 bases between them. The CDR3 protein is CASSLVVGGGEQYF. The CDR3 DNA follows: TGTGCCAGCAGCTTAGTAGTCGGGGGAGGCGAGCAGTACTTC.

Turning to this clone: A read error may account for a junction end that differs from germline. The DNA of the CDR3 is TGTGCCAGCAGCTCGCAAGGACCACAGGGAAGAAACACCGGGGGGCTGTTTTTT. This codes for CASSSQGPQGRNTGGLFF. The chain carries TRBV7-2 and TRBJ2-2; possibly TRBD1 or TRBD2 for D (6 bases each). Germline V gene sequence: CDR1 SGHTA, CDR2 FQGNSA. This CDR3 is 18 amino acids long.

The rearrangement joins TRBV6-5 to TRBJ1-2, with 7 bases aligning to TRBD1. The ends lost 8 bases at V and 7 bases at J; junction bases unmatched: 7. The germline V gene encodes CDR1 MNHEY and CDR2 SVGAGI. This CDR3 contains 12 residues. DNA of the CDR3: TGTGCCAGCTCCGACAGGGTGGGTGGCTACACCTTC. Protein: CASSDRVGGYTF.

This clone was seen more than once but under ten times. The V gene is TRBV5-4, the J gene TRBJ2-6, with D unclear. Germline CDR1 reads SGHNT; CDR2 reads YYREEE (reference sequence). The CDR3 totals 16 residues. V gave up 1 base and J gave up 5 bases, with 13 bases separating them. CDR3 sequence: CASSLRLPRRANVLTF. CDR3 nucleotide sequence: TGTGCCAGCAGCTTGCGTCTCCCCCGGCGGGCCAACGTCCTGACTTTC. The full variable domain, completed using reference TRBV5-4 and TRBJ2-6, is ETGVTQSPTHLIKTRGQQVTLRCSSQSGHNTVSWYQQALGQGPQFIFQYYREEENGRGNFPPRFSGLQFPNYSSELNVNALELDDSALYLCASSLRLPRRANVLTFGAGSRLTVL.